This record concerns one T cell receptor (beta chain) sequence. Its target is unknown. The data derive from a study of PD-L1 blockade in urothelial cancer. For the study at large: Of some 28 patients, twenty-five were males with bladder-origin urothelial cancer. At 3 weeks (second dose) and 6 weeks after starting treatment, blood was analyzed. Findings and caveats of the study: Durable-benefit patients expanded tumor-associated blood clones more at 3 weeks.

Measured with immunoSEQ multiplex PCR; TCRdb has only the in-frame clones, and not every one. There are 40,000 to 55,000 clones in the sample; over 70% occur only once, and approximately 6% lies in the top ten. The V and J ends lost 2 bases and 2 bases respectively, with 10 bases between them. In germline, CDR1 is SGHTA, CDR2 FQGTGA. The CDR3 has 15 amino acids. This chain connects TRBV7-3 to TRBJ1-3; a possible D gene is TRBD1 (5 bases). This clonotype was obtained from a man between 35 and 55 years old with urothelial cancer. The specimen was PBMCs, collected around atezolizumab (anti-PD-L1) treatment. The CDR3, as DNA: TGTGCCAGCAGCTTAGATTTAGGGGCTGGAAACACCATATATTTT. Its translation is CASSLDLGAGNTIYF.